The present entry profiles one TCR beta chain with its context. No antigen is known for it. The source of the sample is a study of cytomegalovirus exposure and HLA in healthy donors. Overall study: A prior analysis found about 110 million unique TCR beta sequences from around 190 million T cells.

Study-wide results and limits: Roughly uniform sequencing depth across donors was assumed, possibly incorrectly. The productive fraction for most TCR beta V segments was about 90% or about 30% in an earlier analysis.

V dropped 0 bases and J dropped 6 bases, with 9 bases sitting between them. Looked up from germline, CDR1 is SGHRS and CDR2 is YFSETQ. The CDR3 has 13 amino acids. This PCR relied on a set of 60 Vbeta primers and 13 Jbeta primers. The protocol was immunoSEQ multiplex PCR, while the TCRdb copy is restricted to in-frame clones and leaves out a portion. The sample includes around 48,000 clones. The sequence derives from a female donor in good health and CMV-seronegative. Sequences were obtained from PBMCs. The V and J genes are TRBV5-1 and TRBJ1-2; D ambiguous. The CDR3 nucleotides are TGCGCCAGCAGCTTGGTTGGCGGGGATGGCTACACCTTC. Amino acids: CASSLVGGDGYTF.